The 5 T cell receptor beta chains in this list originate from one sample, sequenced in a study of shared clonotypes between healthy human individuals. The repertoire was sequenced with immunoSEQ multiplex PCR; TCRdb's copy has only in-frame clones and lacks some. The sample holds 2 million to 3 million clones; approximately 94% are singletons and the top ten take more than 0.12%. Material: naive CD4+ T cells sorted from blood. Sample subset: CD45RA+ positively selected. These receptors were obtained from a man aged 18-30 years in good health.

The chain uses TRBV4-2 and TRBJ2-3; 13 bases fit TRBD2. Germline values: CDR1 LGHNA, CDR2 YNFKEQ. The CDR3 extends over 17 amino acids. J gave up 0 bases and V 4 bases, and 4 bases lay outside the gene matches. CDR3 nucleotides: TGTGCCAGCAGCCTACTAGCGGGGGGGGTAAGCACAGATACGCAGTATTTT. Encoded protein: CASSLLAGGVSTDTQYF.

V and J are TRBV28 and TRBJ2-2; D is ambiguous. Germline V gives CDR1 MDHEN, CDR2 SYDVKM. This CDR3 spans 14 amino acids. Trimming took off 1 base at V and 5 bases at J, with 8 bases between the two ends. Written as DNA, the CDR3 is TGTGCCAGCAGTTTATTCTCCGCGACCGGGGAGCTGTTTTTT. Translation: CASSLFSATGELFF.

Remarks on this clone: Other DNA sequences within the sample encode an identical CDR3. The chain links TRBV6-5 to TRBJ2-5, with D hard to call. Germline CDR1 and CDR2: MNHEY and SVGAGI. The V and J ends lost 6 bases and 0 bases respectively, with 8 bases between them. There are 13 residues in the CDR3. The CDR3 DNA sequence: TGTGCCAGCAGCCGACGGTACCAAGAGACCCAGTACTTC. This translates into CASSRRYQETQYF.

The chain uses TRBV19 and TRBJ1-5; 9 nucleotides agree with TRBD1. The germline gives CDR1 LNHDA, CDR2 SQIVND (reference sequence). The CDR3 runs to 15 residues. V dropped 4 bases and J dropped 6; count of bases not matched to a gene: 7. CDR3 nucleotides: TGTGCCAGTAGTACCCGACAGGGGGGGTTTCAGCCCCAGCATTTT. Translation: CASSTRQGGFQPQHF.

The chain combines TRBV7-8 with TRBJ1-1; D may be TRBD1 (6 bases). Per the germline V gene, CDR1 is SGHVS and CDR2 is FQNEAQ. V lost 3 bases and J lost 0, with 17 bases in between. The CDR3 is 17 amino acids. CDR3 coding DNA: TGTGCCAGCAGCTTTATTCCGGGACACAACCTGAACACTGAAGCTTTCTTT. Protein product: CASSFIPGHNLNTEAFF.